What follows are 32 T cell receptor beta chains derived from one specimen sequenced in a study of shared clonotypes between healthy human individuals (dated by TCRdb to the early 2020s). The library was generated by the immunoSEQ multiplex PCR assay. This is the immuneACCESS table as TCRdb keeps it, with only in-frame sequences that have V and J called. A part of the clones is gone; compared with another copy, unresolved V genes explain less than half, and the rest is unexplained. The sample table holds approximately 500,000 clones, of which about 96% were seen once. The ten largest clonotypes hold about 0.064% of the sample. The sample taken for sequencing was naive CD4+ T cells sorted from blood. What this sample's cell subset or site label stands for: CD45RA+ positively selected. The origin of the receptors is a woman aged 25 to 39 in good health.

This chain connects TRBV19 to TRBJ1-1, with D possibly being TRBD1 (6 bases). The CDR3 spans 14 residues. V was pared by 11 bases and J by 1 base, with 17 bases between. Germline assignment: CDR1 LNHDA and CDR2 SQIVND (reference sequence). This CDR3 reads CAASREGGNTEAFF. CDR3 nucleotides: TGTGCCGCGTCGAGGGAAGGGGGGAACACTGAAGCTTTCTTT.

The rearrangement joins TRBV4-1 to TRBJ2-7; possible D gene TRBD2, 6 bases. Germline V gives CDR1 MGHRA, CDR2 YSYEKL. Between the trimmed V and J ends, which lost 0 bases and 2 bases, there was a span of 17 bases. CDR3 length: 17 amino acids. CDR3: CASSQERQSGWTYEQYF. CDR3 nucleotides: TGCGCCAGCAGCCAAGAACGCCAGAGCGGGTGGACCTACGAGCAGTACTTC.

This chain joins TRBV5-1 and TRBJ2-2, with D perhaps TRBD1 (6 bases). The V end was cut by 3 bases, the J end by 7 bases, with 13 bases between. The CDR3 totals 14 residues. The germline CDR1 and CDR2 sequences are SGHRS and YFSETQ. CDR3 sequence: CASSSTGWGGELFF. CDR3 nucleotide sequence: TGCGCCAGCAGCTCAACAGGGTGGGGCGGGGAGCTGTTTTTT.

J is TRBJ2-1 and V is TRBV5-1; 10 bases map to TRBD1. The V gene end was trimmed by 4 bases and the J gene end by 6 bases; junction bases not matched to a gene: 7. In germline, CDR1 is SGHRS, CDR2 YFSETQ. CDR3 length equals 15 residues. DNA for the CDR3: TGCGCCAGCAGCCTACCGGGACAGGGGTTCAATGAGCAGTTCTTC. Protein: CASSLPGQGFNEQFF.

This chain links TRBV7-9 with TRBJ1-2; D not resolved. This CDR3 comprises 15 residues. Germline lookup yields CDR1 SEHNR and CDR2 FQNEAQ (reference sequence). Trimming left V 1 base short and J 0 bases short, with 9 bases between. The CDR3 DNA reads as TGTGCCAGCAGCTTAGTGGCAGTAACTAACTATGGCTACACCTTC. As protein: CASSLVAVTNYGYTF.

The chain is built from TRBV18 and TRBJ2-5; no clear D. The germline V gene has CDR1 KGHSH and CDR2 LQKENI. The CDR3 runs 13 residues. V was pared by 2 bases and J by 1 base, with 5 bases between. The CDR3 spells CASSPSSQETQYF. In nucleotides, the CDR3 is TGTGCCAGCTCACCAAGCAGCCAAGAGACCCAGTACTTC.

The chain has TRBV4-2 and TRBJ1-1; D remains ambiguous. Germline CDR1 LGHNA, CDR2 YNFKEQ. Trimming left V 4 bases short and J 8 bases short, with 17 bases between. This CDR3 contains 14 residues. The CDR3 DNA reads as TGTGCCAGCAGCCGAGAGAGTCCTGCGGGGGAAGCTTTCTTT. The encoded protein is CASSRESPAGEAFF.

CDR3 in amino acids: CASRGGSYNEQFF. CDR3 DNA: TGTGCCAGCCGCGGGGGCTCCTACAATGAGCAGTTCTTC. The J gene is TRBJ2-1, the V gene TRBV7-2; 7 bases map to TRBD2. Germline CDR1 reads SGHTA; CDR2 reads FQGNSA. V lost 8 bases to trimming and J lost 0 bases; unmatched junction nucleotides: 1. The CDR3 spans 13 residues.

This clone was detected once. The V call is TRBV11-2, the J call TRBJ2-1; 10 nucleotides line up with TRBD2. J was trimmed by 1 base and V by 1 base; bases with no gene match: 10. The CDR3 is 19 residues long. Germline values: CDR1 SGHAT, CDR2 FQNNGV. The CDR3 coding sequence is TGTGCCAGCAGCTTAGCCGGGGCTAGCGGGAGTCGATCCTACAATGAGCAGTTCTTC. Protein product: CASSLAGASGSRSYNEQFF.

This sequence joins TRBV28 and TRBJ1-2; no definite D call. The CDR3 is made up of 12 amino acids. V gave up 2 bases and J gave up 1 base, with 2 bases separating them. Germline V gene sequence: CDR1 MDHEN, CDR2 SYDVKM. The CDR3 region is CASSLNNYGYTF. For the CDR3, the DNA is TGTGCCAGCAGTTTAAATAACTATGGCTACACCTTC.

The chain recombines TRBV7-8 with TRBJ2-7; tentatively, D is TRBD1 (5 bases). This CDR3 is 14 amino acids long. CDR1 is SGHVS and CDR2 is FQNEAQ in the germline V gene. Trimming shortened V by 1 base and J by 3 bases, and 10 bases separated the two germline ends. CDR3 region: CASSLVLTGYEQYF. The CDR3 coding sequence is TGTGCCAGCAGCTTAGTTCTCACAGGCTACGAGCAGTACTTC.

The rearrangement links TRBV5-1 to TRBJ2-6; D may correspond to TRBD1 or TRBD2 (5 bases each). Trimming stripped 0 bases from V and 3 bases from J, with 19 bases between. Germline values: CDR1 SGHRS, CDR2 YFSETQ. The CDR3 totals 19 residues. Here the CDR3 reads CASSLARDLNLFGANVLTF. CDR3 DNA: TGCGCCAGCAGCTTGGCCCGGGACCTAAATCTGTTTGGGGCCAACGTCCTGACTTTC. Full variable domain (missing parts from reference TRBV5-1 and TRBJ2-6): KAGVTQTPRYLIKTRGQQVTLSCSPISGHRSVSWYQQTPGQGLQFLFEYFSETQRNKGNFPGRFSGRQFSNSRSEMNVSTLELGDSALYLCASSLARDLNLFGANVLTFGAGSRLTVL.

V is TRBV5-6 and J is TRBJ1-1, with a possible D match to TRBD1 (6 bases). CDR3 length equals 16 residues. V gave up 4 bases and J gave up 4 bases, with 20 bases separating them. Germline V CDR1 and CDR2: SGHDT, YYEEEE. The DNA of the CDR3 is TGTGCCAGCAGCGCACTTGGGGGGCGGAGTGGCACTGAAGCTTTCTTT. Translation gives CASSALGGRSGTEAFF.

This clone was detected only once. The chain links TRBV5-1 to TRBJ2-7; D is ambiguous. This CDR3 spans 14 amino acids. V was pared by 4 bases and J by 6 bases, with 17 bases between. From germline, CDR1 is SGHRS and CDR2 YFSETQ. The CDR3 coding sequence is TGCGCCAGCAGCCTCGGAAGTGGCACGGGCGAGCAGTACTTC. This gives the protein CASSLGSGTGEQYF.

For this clone: Distinct nucleotide sequences in the sample also encode this CDR3. V and J are TRBV2 and TRBJ2-7; D may be TRBD1 (7 bases). Germline V gives CDR1 SNHLY, CDR2 FYNNEI. V was shortened by 6 bases and J by 3 bases, with 15 bases between the two germline ends. The CDR3 spans 14 residues. CDR3 sequence reads: CASRREQGGYEQYF. In nucleotides, the CDR3 is TGTGCCAGCAGGCGTGAGCAGGGGGGCTACGAGCAGTACTTC.

This chain joins TRBV4-2 and TRBJ2-7, with TRBD1 identical over 8 bases. The CDR3 totals 16 residues. Germline V CDR1 and CDR2: LGHNA, YNFKEQ. The V segment lost 4 bases and the J segment 0 bases; nucleotides outside the gene matches: 8. The CDR3 protein is CASSPGQGEPSYEQYF. For the CDR3, the DNA is TGTGCCAGCAGCCCAGGACAGGGAGAGCCCTCCTACGAGCAGTACTTC.

This clone was recorded a few times. The chain recombines TRBV28 with TRBJ1-3, with D perhaps TRBD1 (5 bases). V gave up 7 bases and J gave up 9 bases, with 19 bases separating them. The CDR3 totals 14 residues. Germline V CDR1 and CDR2: MDHEN, SYDVKM. CDR3 loop: CASTSPGPLGTIYF. DNA for the CDR3: TGTGCCAGCACCTCACCGGGACCTCTTGGCACCATATATTTT.

CDR3 protein: CASKTSGPPYEQYF. Here the CDR3 DNA reads TGTGCCAGCAAGACTAGCGGGCCGCCCTACGAGCAGTACTTC. The rearrangement uses TRBV28 and TRBJ2-7; TRBD2 matches 10 bases. Per germline, CDR1 MDHEN and CDR2 SYDVKM. CDR3 length equals 14 residues. With V trimmed by 7 bases and J by 2 bases, 5 bases remained unmatched.

The chain combines TRBV28 with TRBJ2-7; 8 bases match TRBD1. CDR1 MDHEN and CDR2 SYDVKM come from the germline V gene. The junction had 11 bases not matched to a gene; V was cut back by 0 bases and J by 1 base. The CDR3 sequence is 18 residues long. CDR3 sequence: CASSLWGPGQGRSYEQYF. The CDR3 bases are TGTGCCAGCAGTTTATGGGGTCCCGGACAGGGAAGGTCCTACGAGCAGTACTTC.

The rearrangement links TRBV23-1 to TRBJ1-5; possibly TRBD1 for D (6 bases). TRBV23-1 is flagged as an ORF with uncertain function. The germline V and J ends were trimmed by 7 bases and 3 bases, with 25 bases remaining between them. The CDR3 consists of 18 residues. CDR3 in DNA: TGCGCCAGCACGACGGGGGCGTCCGAGAAGATAACCAATCAGCCCCAGCATTTT. Its translation is CASTTGASEKITNQPQHF.

This chain links TRBV21-1 with TRBJ2-5; TRBD1 is the table's D call and was not checked against the DNA. TRBV21-1 is classified as a pseudogene. This CDR3 spans 16 amino acids. CDR3 coding DNA: TGTGCCAGCAGCAAGGGGGCAACCCCCTCGCAAGAGACCCAGTACTTC. It is translated as CASSKGATPSQETQYF.

As regards this clone: Other DNA variants within this sample encode the same CDR3. V is TRBV18 and J is TRBJ2-7; 12 bases align to TRBD2. The V segment lost 6 bases and the J segment 1 base; nucleotides outside the gene matches: 4. CDR1 KGHSH and CDR2 LQKENI come from the germline V gene. The CDR3 spans 15 residues. This chain's CDR3 is CASSPTSGSSYEQYF. In DNA, the CDR3 is TGTGCCAGCTCCCCGACTAGCGGGAGTTCCTACGAGCAGTACTTC.

The V gene is TRBV14, the J gene TRBJ2-7; 12 bases map to TRBD1. This CDR3 has 16 amino acids. The germline CDR1 and CDR2 sequences are SGHDN and FVKESK. Losses at the gene ends were 1 base for V and 4 bases for J; bases not matched to a gene: 5. The CDR3 spells CASSQVGTGGSYEQYF. The CDR3 coding sequence is TGTGCCAGCAGCCAAGTCGGGACAGGGGGCTCTTACGAGCAGTACTTC.

The chain joins TRBV7-1 to TRBJ1-1; no clear D. TRBV7-1 has ORF status, its function being uncertain. This CDR3 spans 15 amino acids. V was trimmed by 4 bases and J by 4 bases, leaving 16 bases between them. CDR3 loop: CASSLAYLGSTEAFF. The CDR3 DNA sequence: TGTGCCAGCAGCTTAGCCTATCTCGGGAGCACTGAAGCTTTCTTT.

The V and J genes are TRBV28 and TRBJ1-1, with TRBD1 as a possible D gene (6 bases). The V end was cut by 5 bases, the J end by 1 base, with 14 bases between. The CDR3 has 15 amino acids. CDR1 and CDR2 (germline): MDHEN, SYDVKM. CDR3 sequence: CASSKGSTGNTEAFF. The CDR3 nucleotides read TGTGCCAGCAGTAAGGGCTCGACAGGGAACACTGAAGCTTTCTTT.

The V gene is TRBV18, the J gene TRBJ2-3, with TRBD2 as a possible D gene (6 bases). CDR1 is KGHSH and CDR2 is LQKENI in the germline V gene. The CDR3 totals 17 residues. V dropped 1 base and J dropped 0 bases, with 14 bases sitting between them. The CDR3 sequence is CASSPRTAGTSTDTQYF. DNA for the CDR3: TGTGCCAGCTCACCACGGACGGCGGGAACTAGCACAGATACGCAGTATTTT.

This clone was recorded only once. The rearrangement links TRBV27 to TRBJ1-1; possible D gene TRBD1, 5 bases. Germline assignment: CDR1 MNHEY and CDR2 SMNVEV (reference sequence). Trimming removed 5 bases at V and 2 bases at J, with 15 bases between. The length of the CDR3 is 15 residues. Written as DNA, the CDR3 is TGTGCCAGCAGTCCCCCCGGGGGAGTAAACACTGAAGCTTTCTTT. Translated: CASSPPGGVNTEAFF.

The chain carries TRBV15 and TRBJ1-5, with unresolved D. Germline V lookup: CDR1 LNHNV, CDR2 YYDKDF (reference sequence). This CDR3 is built from 15 residues. V lost 5 bases to trimming and J lost 2 bases, with 13 bases between them. The CDR3 protein is CATSVGKKRNQPQHF. The CDR3 bases are TGTGCCACCAGCGTCGGAAAAAAGCGCAATCAGCCCCAGCATTTT.

This chain uses TRBV2 with TRBJ2-3; TRBD1 matches at 7 bases. Trimming removed 6 bases from V and 0 bases from J; junction bases left unmatched: 3. The CDR3 contains 14 residues. Germline CDR1 SNHLY, CDR2 FYNNEI. CDR3 nucleotides: TGTGCCAGCAGAGCGGACAGGAGCACAGATACGCAGTATTTT. Amino acids: CASRADRSTDTQYF.

The V gene is TRBV7-2, the J gene TRBJ2-5; a possible D gene is TRBD2 (6 bases). The last part of the DNA fits TRBJ2-7 better; the J call may be wrong. This CDR3 has 14 amino acids. Germline V gene sequence: CDR1 SGHTA, CDR2 FQGNSA. The CDR3 loop is CASSFKVGGYEQYF. CDR3 DNA sequence: TGTGCCAGCAGCTTCAAGGTCGGGGGCTACGAGCAGTACTTC.

The chain recombines TRBV5-1 with TRBJ2-7; TRBD2 matches 10 bases. CDR3 length: 15 amino acids. V lost 3 bases and J lost 0; bases outside the gene matches: 3. Germline-derived CDR1 and CDR2 are SGHRS and YFSETQ. CDR3 nucleotide sequence: TGCGCCAGCAGCTGGAGCGGGAGGGCCTCCTACGAGCAGTACTTC. Encoded protein: CASSWSGRASYEQYF.

The chain employs TRBV5-4 and TRBJ2-7; 7 nucleotides line up with TRBD1. V lost 3 bases and J lost 5; bases outside the gene matches: 8. This CDR3 region has 14 residues. Looked up from germline, CDR1 is SGHNT and CDR2 is YYREEE (reference sequence). CDR3: CASSSRGRGHEQYF. CDR3 DNA sequence: TGTGCCAGCAGCTCGAGGGGGCGAGGCCACGAGCAGTACTTC.